The source of this TCR beta chain is a study of T-cell reconstitution after alpha-beta-depleted transplantation in children. Details on this clonotype: Its cognate antigen is unknown.

TCRbeta library construction was performed incorporating unique molecular identifiers. One entry per CDR3 protein results from TCRdb running MiXCR on the PCR reads. The sample includes some 95,000 distinct CDR3 sequences, about 22% of them seen just once. Findings and caveats of the study: T-cell counts and diversity at one year post-transplant came mainly from newly produced T cells. Alpha-beta T cells present about two months after transplant were reported to originate from several hundred expanded graft clones. After transplant, high TCRbeta diversity at day 60 in some patients arose from surviving recipient T cells and thymic progenitors.

V was clipped by 4 bases and J by 4 bases, with 16 bases between them. The germline V gene encodes CDR1 LGHNA and CDR2 YNFKEQ. CDR3 length: 15 amino acids. The sequenced sample was PBMCs, obtained before TCRalphabeta/CD19-depleted stem cell transplant. The receptor's source is a boy aged 2 to 9 with acute lymphoblastic leukemia, due to receive a stem cell transplant. The chain recombines TRBV4-2 with TRBJ1-1; a possible D gene is TRBD1 (6 bases). The chain's CDR3 is CASSPKGGGGTEAFF. The CDR3 nucleotides are TGTGCCAGCAGCCCGAAGGGGGGGGGAGGCACTGAAGCTTTCTTT.